What follows are 12 T cell receptor beta chains derived from one specimen sequenced in a study of cytomegalovirus exposure and HLA in healthy donors. PCR was performed using 60 Vbeta and 13 Jbeta primers. Assay: immunoSEQ multiplex PCR; the TCRdb copy retains only in-frame clones and omits some. The sample consists of tens of thousands of clones, about 78% of them appearing once. Sequenced input: PBMCs. The source of these receptors is a man younger than 35 in good health and CMV-seronegative.

The rearrangement uses TRBV13 and TRBJ2-5; TRBD1 aligns across 7 bases. V was pared by 5 bases and J by 3 bases, with 3 bases of the junction left unmatched. From germline, CDR1 is PRHDT and CDR2 FYEKMQ (reference sequence). This CDR3 is 13 amino acids long. The CDR3 region has the DNA TGTGCCAGCAGCCTCGACAGGGAAGAGACCCAGTACTTC. Amino acids: CASSLDREETQYF.

The chain joins TRBV5-1 to TRBJ1-2; TRBD1 matches 8 bases. After removal of 2 bases from V and 8 bases from J, the junction contained 5 bases not matched to a gene. Germline loops: CDR1 SGHRS, CDR2 YFSETQ. The CDR3 runs to 13 residues. CDR3 sequence reads: CASSFRTGQGYTF. The CDR3 nucleotides are TGCGCCAGCAGCTTCCGGACAGGGCAGGGCTACACCTTC.

A single count supports this clone. This CDR3 is also generated by other DNA sequences in the sample. The CDR3 region has the DNA TGTGCCAGCAGTCGTTCGGCGAGCGGAAACACCGGGGAGCTGTTTTTT. Encoded protein: CASSRSASGNTGELFF. The genes are TRBV7-8 and TRBJ2-2; D is possibly TRBD2 (5 bases). CDR3 length: 16 residues. The germline V gene encodes CDR1 SGHVS and CDR2 FQNEAQ. V was clipped by 6 bases and J by 2 bases, with 16 bases between them.

This clone was found a few times. J is TRBJ2-5 and V is TRBV7-2; 7 bases agree with TRBD1. Trimming cost V 0 bases and J 2 bases; bases outside gene matches: 6. The CDR3 is 16 amino acids. Germline V gives CDR1 SGHTA, CDR2 FQGNSA. CDR3 protein: CASSLAGTGDQETQYF. CDR3 nucleotide sequence: TGTGCCAGCAGCTTAGCCGGCACAGGGGATCAAGAGACCCAGTACTTC.

This clone showed up just a few times. V and J are TRBV5-1 and TRBJ1-2, with 11 bases identical to TRBD1. Trimming removed 4 bases from V and 3 bases from J; junction bases left unmatched: 2. The CDR3 runs to 14 residues. CDR1 is SGHRS and CDR2 is YFSETQ in the germline V gene. The CDR3 loop reads CASSAGQGDYGYTF. CDR3 nucleotide sequence: TGCGCCAGCAGCGCGGGACAGGGGGACTATGGCTACACCTTC.

The J gene is TRBJ1-3, the V gene TRBV7-2; 11 positions agree with TRBD1. The J segment lost 2 bases and the V segment lost 5 bases, leaving 2 bases of the junction unmatched. Germline V gene data show CDR1 as SGHTA and CDR2 as FQGNSA. The CDR3 extends over 15 amino acids. The CDR3, as DNA: TGTGCCAGCAGCATGGACAGGGGGCCTGGAAACACCATATATTTT. This codes for CASSMDRGPGNTIYF. The whole variable domain, remainder taken from reference TRBV7-2 and TRBJ1-3, is GAGVSQSPSNKVTEKGKDVELRCDPISGHTALYWYRQSLGQGLEFLIYFQGNSAPDKSGLPSDRFSAERTGGSVSTLTIQRTQQEDSAVYLCASSMDRGPGNTIYFGEGSWLTVV.

J is TRBJ1-1 and V is TRBV27; D gene ambiguous. V shed 6 bases and J shed 7 bases, with 18 bases lying between them. Germline values: CDR1 MNHEY, CDR2 SMNVEV (reference sequence). The CDR3 runs to 14 residues. The CDR3 spells CASRPISAGFEAFF. CDR3 sequence (DNA): TGTGCCAGCAGACCTATCTCCGCAGGATTTGAAGCTTTCTTT.

The chain has TRBV5-4 and TRBJ1-1; 8 nucleotides match TRBD1. Losses at the gene ends were 3 bases for V and 4 bases for J; bases not matched to a gene: 11. The CDR3 spans 16 residues. Germline CDR1 SGHNT, CDR2 YYREEE (reference sequence). The CDR3 DNA reads TGTGCCAGCAGCTCGGGCGAGGGACAGGCGCTCACTGAAGCTTTCTTT. As protein: CASSSGEGQALTEAFF.

The chain links TRBV5-1 to TRBJ1-1, with a tentative D call TRBD1 (6 bases). The CDR3 is made up of 14 amino acids. Trimming stripped 2 bases from V and 3 bases from J, with 11 bases between. The germline gives CDR1 SGHRS, CDR2 YFSETQ. Here the CDR3 reads CASSFRPGDTEAFF. As DNA, the CDR3 is TGCGCCAGCAGCTTTAGGCCAGGGGACACTGAAGCTTTCTTT.

The rearrangement uses TRBV7-7 and TRBJ2-5; 10 bases match TRBD2. The trim removed 5 bases at V and 5 bases at J, leaving 2 bases unmatched. The germline V gene has CDR1 SSHAT and CDR2 FNYEAQ (reference sequence). The CDR3 is made up of 13 amino acids. CDR3: CASSLTSGETQYF. CDR3 coding DNA: TGTGCCAGCAGCCTGACTAGCGGGGAGACCCAGTACTTC. Full variable domain (missing parts from reference TRBV7-7 and TRBJ2-5): GAGVSQSPRYKVTKRGQDVTLRCDPISSHATLYWYQQALGQGPEFLTYFNYEAQPDKSGLPSDRFSAERPEGSISTLTIQRTEQRDSAMYRCASSLTSGETQYFGPGTRLLVL.

V is TRBV27 and J is TRBJ2-5; weak D call: TRBD2 (6 bases). V was pared by 7 bases and J by 9 bases, with 12 bases between. The CDR3 runs 11 residues. The V gene's germline CDR1 is MNHEY and CDR2 SMNVEV (reference sequence). The DNA of the CDR3 is TGTGCCAGCACACATGGGGAGGCCCAGTACTTC. It encodes CASTHGEAQYF.

J is TRBJ2-7 and V is TRBV5-1; D is perhaps TRBD2 (6 bases). CDR3 size: 18 residues. V was trimmed by 0 bases and J by 4 bases, leaving 23 bases between them. The germline CDR1 and CDR2 sequences are SGHRS and YFSETQ. The CDR3 nucleotides read TGCGCCAGCAGCTTGGCGAGTCCCGGCGGGATAAAGATTTACGAGCAGTACTTC. Translation: CASSLASPGGIKIYEQYF. Full variable domain (missing parts from reference TRBV5-1 and TRBJ2-7): KAGVTQTPRYLIKTRGQQVTLSCSPISGHRSVSWYQQTPGQGLQFLFEYFSETQRNKGNFPGRFSGRQFSNSRSEMNVSTLELGDSALYLCASSLASPGGIKIYEQYFGPGTRLTVT.